Given below is one T cell receptor (beta chain) in context. Other DNA sequences of this sample code for an identical CDR3. This sample is part of a study of technical replicates of blood from several donors. Trimming removed 3 bases at V and 5 bases at J, with 10 bases between. Germline CDR1 reads SQVTM; CDR2 reads ANQGSEA. This CDR3 has 12 residues. TCRdb keeps only in-frame clones here, not all; method: immunoSEQ multiplex PCR. The repertoire consists of roughly 60,000 clones, with 86% occurring once and the leading ten covering approximately 5.4%. This receptor was obtained from a human donor in good health. Some clones in this sample may be carry-over from other donors' samples. The rearrangement links TRBV29-1 to TRBJ2-5; D gene ambiguous. Sequences were obtained from PBMCs. CDR3 protein: CSVDGAAETQYF. The CDR3 nucleotides are TGCAGCGTTGACGGTGCCGCCGAGACCCAGTACTTC.